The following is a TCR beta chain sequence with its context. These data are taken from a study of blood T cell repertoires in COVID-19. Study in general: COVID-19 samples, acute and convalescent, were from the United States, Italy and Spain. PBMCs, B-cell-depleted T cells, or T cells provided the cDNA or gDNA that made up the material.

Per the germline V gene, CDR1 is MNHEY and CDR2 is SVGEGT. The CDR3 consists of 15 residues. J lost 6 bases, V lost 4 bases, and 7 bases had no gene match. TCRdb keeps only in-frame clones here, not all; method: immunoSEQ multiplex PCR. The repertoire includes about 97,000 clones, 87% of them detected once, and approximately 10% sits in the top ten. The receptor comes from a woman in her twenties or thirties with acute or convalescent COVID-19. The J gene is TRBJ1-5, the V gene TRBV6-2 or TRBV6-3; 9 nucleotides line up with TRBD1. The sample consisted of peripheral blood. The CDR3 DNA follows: TGTGCCAGCAGTTTAACAGGGGGCGCAGGTCAGCCCCAGCATTTT. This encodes CASSLTGGAGQPQHF.